The 15 T cell receptor beta chains below were found in one sample sequenced in a study of glioma-infiltrating T cells. The iRepertoire nested amplicon-rescue multiplex PCR amplified TCR alpha and beta CDR3s from RNA. Each CDR3 protein is one row after TCRdb ran MiXCR on the multiplex PCR reads. The sample has 150,000 to 200,000 distinct CDR3 sequences; around 45% are singletons. Sequencing used glioma tissue, nonneoplastic brain tissue, or PBMCs (not recorded which). Receptor source: a human donor with low-grade glioma or glioblastoma, undergoing nonglioma brain surgery, or in good health (not recorded which).

The genes are TRBV5-1 and TRBJ2-1; possibly TRBD1 or TRBD2 for D (6 bases each). From germline, CDR1 is SGHRS and CDR2 YFSETQ. V was clipped by 4 bases and J by 0 bases, with 11 bases between them. The CDR3 has 15 residues. CDR3 in amino acids: CASSQGGNSYNEQFF. The CDR3, as DNA: TGCGCCAGCAGCCAAGGGGGGAACTCCTACAATGAGCAGTTCTTC.

This clonotype was recorded at least ten times. The chain has TRBV7-2 and TRBJ1-2; D remains unclear. This CDR3 is built from 11 residues. Trimming left V 8 bases short and J 2 bases short, with 6 bases between. Germline V gene data show CDR1 as SGHTA and CDR2 as FQGNSA. In DNA, the CDR3 is TGTGCCAGCGGGAAGAACTATGGCTACACCTTC. Translating it yields CASGKNYGYTF. Using reference TRBV7-2 and TRBJ1-2 for the parts outside the CDR3, the full variable domain is GAGVSQSPSNKVTEKGKDVELRCDPISGHTALYWYRQSLGQGLEFLIYFQGNSAPDKSGLPSDRFSAERTGGSVSTLTIQRTQQEDSAVYLCASGKNYGYTFGSGTRLTVV.

The CDR3 nucleotides read TGTGCCATCAGTTACATCGATTTGGGGCCGCCATATTTCTTC. This gives the protein CAISYIDLGPPYFF. The chain couples TRBV10-3 to TRBJ2-1; weak D call: TRBD1 (5 bases). CDR3 length equals 14 residues. V shed 5 bases and J shed 16 bases, with 24 bases lying between them. The germline CDR1 and CDR2 sequences are ENHRY and SYGVKD.

This clonotype showed up many times. The rearrangement links TRBV20-1 to TRBJ2-3, with D perhaps TRBD1 (5 bases). Germline CDR1 is DFQATT and CDR2 is SNEGSKA (reference sequence). Trimming removed 3 bases from V and 5 bases from J, with 12 bases in between. The CDR3 length is 13 residues. The CDR3 nucleotides are TGCAGTGCTAGTTTAGGGGTTCAAGATACGCAGTATTTT. Protein sequence: CSASLGVQDTQYF.

Points on this clonotype: A read error is possible here, since a much larger clone lies one base away. The gene calls are TRBV6-1 and TRBJ2-5; TRBD1 matches 8 bases. Germline loops: CDR1 MNHNS, CDR2 SASEGT. Trimming at V came to 8 bases and at J to 1 base, leaving 9 bases not matched to a gene. The CDR3 has 15 amino acids. The CDR3 DNA follows: TGTGCCAGCTCCCCGACAGGGGTTACCCAAGAGACCCAGTACTTC. It encodes CASSPTGVTQETQYF.

There are a few counts of this clonotype. The V gene is TRBV29-1, the J gene TRBJ2-3, with 7 bases that match TRBD1. This CDR3 region has 14 residues. Trimming cost V 6 bases and J 5 bases; bases outside gene matches: 11. The V gene's germline CDR1 is SQVTM and CDR2 ANQGSEA. CDR3: CSVGYGTDGDTQYF. Written as DNA, the CDR3 is TGCAGCGTGGGATACGGGACAGATGGAGATACGCAGTATTTT.

This clonotype occurred once. This chain links TRBV6-6 with TRBJ2-1; 14 bases fit TRBD2. CDR1 MNHNY and CDR2 SVGAGI come from the germline V gene (reference sequence). The CDR3 runs to 14 residues. Losses at the gene ends were 7 bases for V and 8 bases for J; bases not matched to a gene: 4. The CDR3 DNA follows: TGTGCCAGCAACCGACTAGCGGGAGGGGATGAGCAGTTCTTC. Its protein is CASNRLAGGDEQFF.

Regarding this clonotype: This may be a read error, as it is one base from a much larger clone. The V gene is TRBV20-1, the J gene TRBJ2-1; 7 bases are a match to TRBD2. Germline V gives CDR1 DFQATT, CDR2 SNEGSKA (reference sequence). There are 16 residues in the CDR3. The CDR3 region has the DNA TGCAGTGCTAGAGGTCTCCCCACTAGCGAAATATATGAGAAGTTCTTC. Translated, it gives CSARGLPTSEIYEKFF.

Concerning this clonotype: A much bigger clone sits one base away, suggesting this may be a read error. The genes are TRBV7-2 and TRBJ2-1, with D unresolved. V was clipped by 6 bases and J by 4 bases, with 7 bases between them. Per germline, CDR1 SGHTA and CDR2 FQGNSA. The CDR3 contains 12 residues. Here the CDR3 reads CASRFSYNEQFF. DNA of the CDR3: TGTGCCAGCAGATTTTCTTACAATGAGCAGTTCTTC.

This clonotype was observed many times. The V gene is TRBV20-1, the J gene TRBJ1-1, with D perhaps TRBD1 (5 bases). Deletions cut 6 bases from V and 7 bases from J, with 15 bases between. The CDR3 is 12 amino acids. Looked up from germline, CDR1 is DFQATT and CDR2 is SNEGSKA (reference sequence). CDR3 sequence reads: CSAIGTGFEAFF. The CDR3 nucleotides are TGCAGTGCAATCGGGACGGGGTTTGAAGCTTTCTTT.

This clonotype was observed a handful of times. This chain joins TRBV18 and TRBJ2-2, with TRBD1 as a possible D gene (5 bases). V dropped 1 base and J dropped 6 bases, with 12 bases sitting between them. The CDR3 sequence is 15 residues long. Looked up from germline, CDR1 is KGHSH and CDR2 is LQKENI. The CDR3 DNA is TGTGCCAGCTCACCACTTATTGACAGCGCCGGGGAGCTGTTTTTT. It translates to CASSPLIDSAGELFF.

On this clonotype: This may be a read error, as it is one base from a much larger clone. The V call is TRBV20-1, the J call TRBJ2-2; D not resolved. This CDR3 comprises 13 residues. Germline CDR1 is DFQATT and CDR2 is SNEGSKA (reference sequence). The CDR3 loop is CSAIKSETVELFF. The CDR3 DNA is TGCAGTGCTATAAAATCAGAGACCGTGGAGCTGTTTTTT.

The chain has TRBV11-2 and TRBJ1-1; TRBD1 might be the D (5 bases). Trimming cost V 7 bases and J 12 bases, with 21 bases left between them. Germline loops: CDR1 SGHAT, CDR2 FQNNGV. This CDR3 is 13 amino acids long. CDR3 region: CASNSLRRGETFF. DNA for the CDR3: TGTGCCAGCAACAGCCTGCGCCGAGGGGAAACTTTCTTT. The variable domain in full, completed from reference TRBV11-2 and TRBJ1-1, reads EAGVAQSPRYKIIEKRQSVAFWCNPISGHATLYWYQQILGQGPKLLIQFQNNGVVDDSQLPKDRFSAERLKGVDSTLKIQPAKLEDSAVYLCASNSLRRGETFFGQGTRLTVV.

On this clonotype: At one boundary the junction diverges from the germline segment, which might be a read error. The rearrangement links TRBV20-1 to TRBJ2-1; D might be TRBD2 (5 bases). The germline CDR1 and CDR2 sequences are DFQATT and SNEGSKA (reference sequence). CDR3 size: 11 residues. The CDR3, as DNA: TGCAGTCCGATCGGAGGAAAGACACAGTTATTC. This translates into CSPIGGKTQLF.

The sample holds one count of this clonotype. It is likely a read error, because the conserved phenylalanine at the end of the CDR3 is missing. The rearrangement links TRBV3-1 to TRBJ2-1, with 10 positions matching TRBD2. The germline V gene encodes CDR1 LGHDT and CDR2 YNNKEL (reference sequence). The trim removed 3 bases at V and 13 bases at J, leaving 12 bases unmatched. The CDR3 totals 15 residues. The CDR3 sequence is CASSQDSGGKRSQFL. The CDR3 DNA reads TGTGCCAGCAGCCAGGATAGCGGGGGGAAGAGATCACAGTTCTTA.